This TCR delta chain comes out of a study of human gamma delta and Vdelta1 T cells. There are a few counts of this clone. Antigen: not known. TCRdb re-called the PCR reads using CATT. The data hold about 6,100 delta-chain clones, with around 41% observed a single time. The CDR3 contains 20 residues. With V trimmed by 1 base and J by 0 bases, 12 bases remained unmatched. The germline V gene has CDR1 TSWWSYY and CDR2 QGS. The sequence derives from a human donor in good health. The chain recombines TRDV1 with TRDJ1; TRDD3 agrees at 12 bases. Sequenced material: Vdelta1 gamma-delta T cells from blood grown in culture (DOT cells). Here the CDR3 DNA reads TGTGCTCTTGGGGAACCGCGAGCGTGGACTGGGGGATACTACACCGATAAACTCATCTTT. Translation: CALGEPRAWTGGYYTDKLIF.